One sample yielded the 3 T cell receptor beta chains listed below, sequenced in a study of T cell responses to AZD1222 COVID-19 vaccine. The table came from immunoSEQ multiplex PCR; TCRdb's copy has only in-frame clones and leaves some out. The sample has roughly 100,000 clones, approximately 89% seen once. The sequencing here drew on peripheral blood, taken 28 days after the second AZD1222 dose. The receptor source for this set is an adult who received the AZD1222 COVID-19 vaccine.

This chain connects TRBV4-1 to TRBJ2-7, with 10 bases matching TRBD1. J lost 4 bases, V lost 1 base, and 4 bases had no gene match. Germline CDR1 is MGHRA and CDR2 is YSYEKL. The CDR3 consists of 15 residues. Written as DNA, the CDR3 is TGCGCCAGCAGCCAAGTCGGGACAGGGGTATACGAGCAGTACTTC. Its protein product is CASSQVGTGVYEQYF.

This clone was counted once. The V call is TRBV13, the J call TRBJ1-3; D is uncertain. Germline CDR1 is PRHDT and CDR2 is FYEKMQ (reference sequence). The CDR3 has 15 residues. V lost 2 bases and J lost 2, with 10 bases in between. DNA of the CDR3: TGTGCCAGCAGCTTATCTACCTTTACTGGAAACACCATATATTTT. It is translated as CASSLSTFTGNTIYF.

The gene calls are TRBV6-2 or TRBV6-3 and TRBJ1-2; TRBD1 matches 8 bases. CDR1 and CDR2 from the germline V gene are MNHEY and SVGEGT. The V segment lost 4 bases and the J segment 4 bases; nucleotides outside the gene matches: 5. CDR3 length: 14 amino acids. CDR3 DNA sequence: TGTGCCAGCAGTTCCAGGGGGCGCATCTATGGCTACACCTTC. This gives the protein CASSSRGRIYGYTF.